This record concerns one T cell receptor (beta chain) sequence. Its antigen is still unknown. Naive CD8 populations comprised CD45RO-negative cells positively selected for CCR7, excluding terminally differentiated effector memory CD45RA+ cells. Only Caucasian adults living in Nashville, Tennessee made up the donor group. The method was immunoSEQ multiplex PCR; TCRdb's version includes in-frame clones alone and lacks a portion of them. Of about 2.1 million clones in the sample, approximately 94% were seen once. The data are from a study of shared clonotypes between healthy human individuals. Study-wide points: The study generally estimated greater richness for naive than memory subsets.

CDR1 and CDR2 from the germline V gene are ENHRY and SYGVKD. The CDR3 sequence is 14 residues long. The J segment lost 3 bases and the V segment lost 8 bases, leaving 6 bases of the junction unmatched. Sequenced: naive CD8+ T cells from PBMCs. V and J are TRBV10-3 and TRBJ2-3; 9 bases are shared with TRBD1. This clonotype was obtained from a man younger than 35 in good health. Some clones in this sample may be carry-over from other donors' samples. DNA of the CDR3: TGTGCCATCGGGGGACAGGGCCCTACAGATACGCAGTATTTT. It translates to CAIGGQGPTDTQYF.